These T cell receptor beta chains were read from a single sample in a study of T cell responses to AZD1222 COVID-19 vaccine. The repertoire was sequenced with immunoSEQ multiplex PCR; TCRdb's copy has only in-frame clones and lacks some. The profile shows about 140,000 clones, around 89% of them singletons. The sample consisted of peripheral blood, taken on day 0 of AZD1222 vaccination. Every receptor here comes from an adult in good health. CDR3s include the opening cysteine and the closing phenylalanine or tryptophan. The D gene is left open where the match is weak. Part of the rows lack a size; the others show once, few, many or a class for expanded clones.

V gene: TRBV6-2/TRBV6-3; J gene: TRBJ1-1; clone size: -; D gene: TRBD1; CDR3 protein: CASSYSDRVKAFF; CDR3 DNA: TGTGCCAGCAGTTACTCCGACAGGGTCAAAGCTTTCTTT
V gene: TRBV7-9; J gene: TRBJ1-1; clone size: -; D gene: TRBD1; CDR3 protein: CASSLVGTGRMNTEAFF; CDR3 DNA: TGTGCCAGCAGCTTAGTAGGGACAGGCCGAATGAACACTGAAGCTTTCTTT
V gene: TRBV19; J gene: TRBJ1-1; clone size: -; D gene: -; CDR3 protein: CASRPGDTEAFF; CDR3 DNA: TGTGCCAGTAGGCCCGGGGACACTGAAGCTTTCTTT
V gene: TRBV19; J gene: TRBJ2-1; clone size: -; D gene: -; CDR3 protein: CASTRGPGGRIVDEQFF; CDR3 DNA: TGTGCCAGTACCAGGGGGCCGGGAGGGAGGATCGTCGATGAGCAGTTCTTC
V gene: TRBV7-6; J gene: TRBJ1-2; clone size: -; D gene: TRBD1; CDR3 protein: CASSRLYLGTGRNGYTF; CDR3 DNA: TGTGCCAGCAGCCGCTTATACCTCGGGACAGGGAGAAATGGCTACACCTTC
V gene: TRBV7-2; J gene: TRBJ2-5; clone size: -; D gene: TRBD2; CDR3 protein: CASSFVAGWQETQYF; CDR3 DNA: TGTGCCAGCAGCTTTGTAGCGGGATGGCAAGAGACCCAGTACTTC
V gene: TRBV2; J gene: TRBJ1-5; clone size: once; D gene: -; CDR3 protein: CASGQNNQPQHF; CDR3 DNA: TGTGCCAGCGGTCAGAACAATCAGCCCCAGCATTTT
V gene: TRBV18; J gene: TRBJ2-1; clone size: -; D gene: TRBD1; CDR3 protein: CASSRLRDRGLEEQFF; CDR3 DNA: TGTGCCAGCTCACGTCTCCGGGACAGGGGTCTGGAAGAGCAGTTCTTC
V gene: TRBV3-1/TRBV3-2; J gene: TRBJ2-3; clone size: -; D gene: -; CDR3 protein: CASSQTTGSLFPGTQYF; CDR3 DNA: TGTGCCAGCAGCCAAACGACTGGCTCGCTTTTTCCAGGTACGCAGTATTTT
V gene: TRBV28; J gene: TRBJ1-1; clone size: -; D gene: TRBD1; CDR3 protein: CASSPPGGGNTEAFF; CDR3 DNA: TGTGCCAGCAGTCCTCCAGGGGGAGGCAACACTGAAGCTTTCTTT
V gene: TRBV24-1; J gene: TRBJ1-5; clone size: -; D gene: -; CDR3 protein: CATSEPYGTPQTYNQPQHF; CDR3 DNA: TGTGCCACCAGTGAGCCTTATGGGACACCACAAACCTACAATCAGCCCCAGCATTTT
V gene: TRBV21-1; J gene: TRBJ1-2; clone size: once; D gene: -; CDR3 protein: CASISTTGLDYGYTF; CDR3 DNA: TGTGCCAGCATTTCCACAACAGGGTTAGACTATGGCTACACCTTC
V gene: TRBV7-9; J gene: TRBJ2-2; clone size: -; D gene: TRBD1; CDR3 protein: CASSADRASWNTGELFF; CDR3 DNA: TGTGCCAGCAGCGCAGACAGGGCCTCCTGGAACACCGGGGAGCTGTTTTTT
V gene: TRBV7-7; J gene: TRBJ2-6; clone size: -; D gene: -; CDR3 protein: CASSPGGVEGANVLTF; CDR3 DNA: TGTGCTAGCAGCCCGGGTGGGGTGGAAGGGGCCAACGTCCTGACTTTC
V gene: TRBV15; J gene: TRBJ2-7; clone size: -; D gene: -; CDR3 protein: CATSVSPEDEQYF; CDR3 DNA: TGTGCCACCAGCGTAAGTCCCGAGGACGAGCAGTACTTC
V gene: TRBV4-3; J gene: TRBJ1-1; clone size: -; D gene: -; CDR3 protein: CASGNRVGNTEAFF; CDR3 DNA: TGCGCCAGCGGAAACAGGGTGGGGAACACTGAAGCTTTCTTT
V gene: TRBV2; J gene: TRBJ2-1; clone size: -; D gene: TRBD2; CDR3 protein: CASSGRTSASSYNEQFF; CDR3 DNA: TGTGCCAGCAGTGGGCGGACTAGCGCGAGTTCCTACAATGAGCAGTTCTTC
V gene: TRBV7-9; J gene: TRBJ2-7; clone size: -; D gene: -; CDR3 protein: CASSLVGSQGNEQYF; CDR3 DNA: TGTGCCAGCAGCTTAGTAGGTTCACAGGGTAACGAGCAGTACTTC
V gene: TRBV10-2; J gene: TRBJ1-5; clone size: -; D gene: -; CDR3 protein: CASSEMVGGNQPQHF; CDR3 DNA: TGCGCCAGCAGTGAGATGGTGGGTGGCAATCAGCCCCAGCATTTT
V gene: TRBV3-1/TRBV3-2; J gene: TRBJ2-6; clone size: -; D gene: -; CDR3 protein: CASSQGKGRGGATSGANVLTF; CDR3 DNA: TGTGCCAGCAGCCAAGGCAAGGGTAGGGGGGGCGCAACCTCTGGGGCCAACGTCCTGACTTTC
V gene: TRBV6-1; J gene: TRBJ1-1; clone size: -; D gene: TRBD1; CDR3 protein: CASSEFGQGEAFF; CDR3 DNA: TGTGCCAGCAGTGAATTCGGACAGGGAGAAGCTTTCTTT
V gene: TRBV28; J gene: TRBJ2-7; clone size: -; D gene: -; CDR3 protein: CASSLFQGNYLSEQYF; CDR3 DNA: TGTGCCAGCAGTTTATTTCAGGGGAATTACCTTAGCGAGCAGTACTTC
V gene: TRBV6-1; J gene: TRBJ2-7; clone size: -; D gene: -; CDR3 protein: CASSEAYEQYF; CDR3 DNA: TGTGCCAGCAGTGAAGCCTACGAGCAGTACTTC
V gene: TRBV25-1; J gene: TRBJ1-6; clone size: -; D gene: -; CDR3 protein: CASSEYPHSPLHF; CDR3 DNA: TGTGCCAGCAGTGAATATCCCCATTCACCCCTCCACTTT
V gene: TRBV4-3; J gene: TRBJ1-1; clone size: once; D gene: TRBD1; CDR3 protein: CASSQETGWNTEAFF; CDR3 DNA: TGCGCCAGCAGCCAAGAGACAGGGTGGAACACTGAAGCTTTCTTT
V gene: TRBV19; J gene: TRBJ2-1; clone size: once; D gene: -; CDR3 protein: CASSIDQWSSYNEQFF; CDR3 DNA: TGTGCCAGTAGTATAGATCAGTGGAGCTCCTACAATGAGCAGTTCTTC
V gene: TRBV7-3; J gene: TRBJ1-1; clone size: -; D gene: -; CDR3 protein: CASSLDPGQGRAFF; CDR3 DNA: TGTGCCAGCAGCCTCGACCCGGGGCAAGGGAGGGCTTTCTTT
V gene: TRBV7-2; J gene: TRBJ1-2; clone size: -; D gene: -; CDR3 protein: CASSFAYGTGYGYTF; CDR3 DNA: TGTGCCAGCAGCTTCGCATATGGGACGGGATATGGCTACACCTTC
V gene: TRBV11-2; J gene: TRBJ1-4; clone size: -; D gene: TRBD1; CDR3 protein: CASSPVGQGATNEKLFF; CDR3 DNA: TGTGCCAGCAGCCCAGTGGGGCAGGGGGCAACTAATGAAAAACTGTTTTTT
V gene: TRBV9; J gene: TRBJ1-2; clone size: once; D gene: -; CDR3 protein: CASSNPGRKGYTF; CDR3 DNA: TGTGCCAGCAGCAATCCAGGGCGGAAGGGCTACACCTTC
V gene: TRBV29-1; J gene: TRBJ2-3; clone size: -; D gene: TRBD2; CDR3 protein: CSVVASGRGDTQYF; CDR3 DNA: TGCAGCGTTGTGGCTAGCGGGAGGGGAGATACGCAGTATTTT
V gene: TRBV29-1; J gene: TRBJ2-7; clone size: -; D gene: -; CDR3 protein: CSAAEAGEYEQYF; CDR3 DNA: TGCAGCGCCGCCGAGGCCGGGGAATACGAGCAGTACTTC
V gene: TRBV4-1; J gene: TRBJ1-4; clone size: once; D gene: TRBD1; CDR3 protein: CASSQEGQRNEKLFF; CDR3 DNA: TGCGCCAGCAGCCAAGAGGGACAGCGTAATGAAAAACTGTTTTTT
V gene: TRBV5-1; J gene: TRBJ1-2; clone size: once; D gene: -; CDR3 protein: CASSLAVGSNSGYTF; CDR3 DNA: TGCGCCAGCAGCTTGGCGGTAGGATCTAACAGTGGCTACACCTTC
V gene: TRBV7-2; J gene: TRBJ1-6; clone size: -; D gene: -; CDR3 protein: CASSPNPGSFSSPLHF; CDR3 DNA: TGTGCCAGCAGCCCTAATCCCGGGTCCTTCTCTTCACCCCTCCACTTT
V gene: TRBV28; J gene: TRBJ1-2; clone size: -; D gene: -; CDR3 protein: CASSIPQGLDGYTF; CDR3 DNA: TGTGCCAGCAGTATCCCCCAGGGACTCGATGGCTACACCTTC
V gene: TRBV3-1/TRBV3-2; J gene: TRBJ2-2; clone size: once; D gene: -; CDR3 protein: CASSQVPAGELFF; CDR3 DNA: TGTGCCAGCAGCCAAGTCCCGGCCGGGGAGCTGTTTTTT
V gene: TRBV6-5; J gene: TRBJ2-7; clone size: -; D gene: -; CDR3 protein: CASSHGTENEQYF; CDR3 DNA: TGTGCCAGCAGTCACGGGACGGAAAACGAGCAGTACTTC
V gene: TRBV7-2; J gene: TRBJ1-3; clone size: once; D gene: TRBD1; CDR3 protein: CASSPPQGARGNTIYF; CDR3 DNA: TGTGCCAGCAGCCCGCCCCAGGGGGCAAGGGGAAACACCATATATTTT
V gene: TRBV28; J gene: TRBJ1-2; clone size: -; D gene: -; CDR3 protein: CASRLSGRGYTF; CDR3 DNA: TGTGCCAGCCGCCTTTCGGGACGCGGCTACACCTTC
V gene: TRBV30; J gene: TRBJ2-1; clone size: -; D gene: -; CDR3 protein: CAWSPTRHEQFF; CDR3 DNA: TGTGCCTGGAGTCCGACTAGACATGAGCAGTTCTTC
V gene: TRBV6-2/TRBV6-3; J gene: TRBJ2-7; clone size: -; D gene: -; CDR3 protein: CASSRPGAYEQYF; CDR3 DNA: TGTGCCAGCAGCCGCCCAGGCGCCTACGAGCAGTACTTC
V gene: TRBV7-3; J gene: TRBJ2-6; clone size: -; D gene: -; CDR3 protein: CASSLKLGSGANVLTF; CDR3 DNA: TGTGCCAGCAGCTTAAAACTGGGGTCTGGGGCCAACGTCCTGACTTTC
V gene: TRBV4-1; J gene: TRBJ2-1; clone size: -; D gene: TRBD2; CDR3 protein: CASSLTGTSGRGGQFF; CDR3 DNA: TGCGCCAGCAGCCTTACCGGGACTAGCGGGAGAGGAGGGCAGTTCTTC
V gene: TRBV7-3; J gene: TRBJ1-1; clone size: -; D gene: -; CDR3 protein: CASSPWTFEAFF; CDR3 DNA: TGTGCCAGCAGCCCCTGGACATTTGAAGCTTTCTTT
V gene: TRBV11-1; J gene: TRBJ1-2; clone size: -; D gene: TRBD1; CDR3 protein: CASSQDRGGYTF; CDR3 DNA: TGTGCCAGCAGCCAGGACAGGGGCGGCTACACCTTC
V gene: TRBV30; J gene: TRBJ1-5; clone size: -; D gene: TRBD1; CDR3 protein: CAWGTGAANQPQHF; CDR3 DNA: TGTGCCTGGGGCACAGGGGCCGCTAATCAGCCCCAGCATTTT
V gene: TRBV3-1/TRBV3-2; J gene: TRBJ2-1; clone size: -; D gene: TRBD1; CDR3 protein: CASSQGTGGSFPYNEQFF; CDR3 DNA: TGTGCCAGCAGCCAAGGAACAGGGGGCTCGTTTCCCTACAATGAGCAGTTCTTC
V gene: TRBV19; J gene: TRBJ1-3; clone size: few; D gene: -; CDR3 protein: CASRKVDGGGGGNTIYF; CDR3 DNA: TGTGCCAGTAGGAAGGTGGACGGGGGCGGTGGTGGAAACACCATATATTTT
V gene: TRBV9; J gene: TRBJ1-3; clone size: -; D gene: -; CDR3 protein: CASSVGAGPVSGNTIYF; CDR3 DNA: TGTGCCAGCAGCGTAGGGGCAGGCCCCGTCTCTGGAAACACCATATATTTT
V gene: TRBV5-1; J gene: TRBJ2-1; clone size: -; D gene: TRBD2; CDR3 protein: CASSVTSGDYNEQFF; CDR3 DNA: TGCGCCAGCAGCGTGACTAGCGGGGACTACAATGAGCAGTTCTTC
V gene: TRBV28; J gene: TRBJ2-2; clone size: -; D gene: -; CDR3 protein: CASSQGGQMDSGELFF; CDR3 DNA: TGTGCCAGCAGTCAAGGGGGTCAGATGGATTCCGGGGAGCTGTTTTTT
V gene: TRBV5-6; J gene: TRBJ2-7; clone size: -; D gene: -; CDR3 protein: CASSHQGTSSYEQYF; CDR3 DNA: TGTGCCAGCAGCCATCAGGGGACAAGCTCCTACGAGCAGTACTTC